This TCR beta chain originates from a study of blood T cell repertoires in COVID-19 (dated by TCRdb to 2020 to 2021). Background for the entire study: The collaborator samples originated in the United States, Italy and Spain and spanned the acute and convalescent phases of COVID-19. The samples were drawn from the first 160 participants of the ongoing ImmuneRACE study and from 1,200 or so subjects provided by 6 global collaborators. A de-identified subject ID, COVID-19 status, age in years and sex were almost always included in the sample metadata. The prospective study material was composed of cDNA or gDNA derived from T cells, B-cell-depleted T cells, or PBMCs. HLA class I and class II types, where available, came from metadata supplied by the sample provider rather than from assay-based typing. The dataset comprised deeply sampled blood TCRbeta repertoires from subjects exposed to, actively infected with, or recovered from COVID-19. The repertoires were made available in a free public database intended to serve as a resource for research on the immune response to SARS-CoV-2.

TCRbeta CDR3 regions were amplified from genomic DNA using the immunoSEQ Assay, a bias-controlled multiplex PCR. The authors processed their data as follows. The number of nucleated cells in each sample was estimated from the amplification of reference gene primers within the assay. To quantify the absolute abundance of each unique TCRbeta CDR3 rearrangement, sequence reads were collapsed and filtered. For each sample, productive Simpson clonality was calculated as the square root of Simpson's diversity index over productive rearrangements. Held by TCRdb, this immuneACCESS table contains in-frame sequences only and omits some clones. Under half of the omission traces to an unresolved V gene where checked; the cause of the rest is unknown. Clone size and the V and J calls come from that table; the DNA yielded D and trimming. The sample records under 200,000 clones, 86% of which are singletons. Over 9.5% of the sample belongs to the ten largest clones.

From a lookup of the germline V gene, CDR1 and CDR2 are SGHVS and FQNEAQ. Including the terminal cysteine and phenylalanine, the CDR3 comprises 14 residues. The DNA shown is the 42-base CDR3, in frame from base 1. The germline ends are 17 bases apart after V is trimmed by 6 bases and J by 8 bases. A word on this clone: It lacks a known antigen. Qualities for individual bases were not recorded, and no much larger clone is one base off.

One collaborating source in Seattle enrolled patients while the patients were actively infected and followed the patients over time throughout the course of disease. Collaborating institutions collected whole blood in K2EDTA tubes following their own protocols. For TCRbeta analysis, collaborators shipped samples in one of three forms: frozen whole blood, isolated PBMCs, or DNA extracted from either of those sample types. General study outcomes and caveats: The quantity of clinical and demographic metadata differed by source and by participant and was supplied without curation.

The receptor was isolated from a woman aged 55 to 70 with COVID-19, enrolled during active disease. The rearranged chain carries TRBV7-8 and TRBJ2-4; TRBD1 is a weak D gene call, 6 bases matching. Input material: peripheral blood. The CDR3 protein sequence reads: CASSRRGSWDIQYF. The DNA sequence follows: TGTGCCAGCAGTCGAAGGGGGTCCTGGGACATTCAGTACTTC.